The 5 T cell receptor beta chains below all came from one sample that was sequenced in a study of CD4+ T cells in melanoma. Sequencing used immunoSEQ multiplex PCR; TCRdb keeps in-frame clones, though not all of them. The data show over 130,000 clones, around nine tenths seen once. The source is a human donor with melanoma.

About this clone itself: Compared with germline, one end of the junction differs, possibly owing to a read error. The chain is built from TRBV11-1 and TRBJ1-1; 7 bases line up with TRBD1. This CDR3 has 15 amino acids. CDR1 SGHAT and CDR2 FQDESV come from the germline V gene (reference sequence). The CDR3: CPSSMGDRVNTEAFF. DNA of the CDR3: TGTCCCAGCAGCATGGGGGACAGAGTGAACACTGAAGCTTTCTTT.

In its sample, this clone was seen once. The V call is TRBV11-2, the J call TRBJ2-1, with 9 positions matching TRBD1. The CDR3 covers 15 residues. Trimming cost V 2 bases and J 5 bases; bases outside gene matches: 4. Per germline, CDR1 SGHAT and CDR2 FQNNGV. CDR3 sequence (DNA): TGTGCCAGCAGCTTATTGGACAGGGGCCACAATGAGCAGTTCTTC. Translated, it gives CASSLLDRGHNEQFF.

As for this clone: Other nucleotide sequences in the sample specify the same CDR3. The rearrangement links TRBV7-9 to TRBJ1-5; 7 bases line up with TRBD1. V lost 2 bases, J lost 5 bases, and 0 bases stayed unmatched. CDR3 length: 13 amino acids. CDR1 is SEHNR and CDR2 is FQNEAQ in the germline V gene (reference sequence). Here the CDR3 reads CASSLQGDQPQHF. The DNA for the CDR3 is TGTGCCAGCAGCTTACAGGGGGATCAGCCCCAGCATTTT.

CDR3 amino acids: CASSEGWGANTGELFF. CDR3 sequence (DNA): TGTGCCAGCAGTGAAGGTTGGGGGGCGAACACCGGGGAGCTGTTTTTT. The chain is built from TRBV2 and TRBJ2-2, with D maybe TRBD2 (6 bases). Trimming pared 1 base from V and 0 bases from J, leaving 9 bases between. Germline CDR1 is SNHLY and CDR2 is FYNNEI. The CDR3 covers 16 residues.

This chain connects TRBV9 to TRBJ1-1; D is unresolved. The CDR3 extends over 18 amino acids. V was cut by 0 bases and J by 1 base, with 19 bases left in between. Germline V CDR1 and CDR2: SGDLS, YYNGEE. The CDR3 region is CASSVDPNVWAGNTEAFF. Written as DNA, the CDR3 is TGTGCCAGCAGCGTAGACCCGAACGTGTGGGCGGGGAACACTGAAGCTTTCTTT.